This TCR beta chain appears in the sequencing data of a study of shared clonotypes between healthy human individuals. An approximately 200 ng quantity of DNA, about 30,000 T cell genomes, went into the sorted-subset replicate PCRs. Per the authors' pipeline: There were no quality scores in the junction-only immunoSEQ sequences, so filtering differed. Assay: immunoSEQ multiplex PCR; the TCRdb copy retains only in-frame clones and omits some. The DNA gave D and trimming, while V, J and clone size come from that table. The data contain about 1.9 million clones, roughly 95% of them singletons. General study findings and limits: Only blood was sampled; tissue repertoires likely differ.

Selected positively for CCR7 and CD45RO-negative, naive CD8 cells excluded terminally differentiated effector memory CD45RA+ cells. All donors were Caucasian adults living in Nashville, Tennessee. The CDR3 has 19 amino acids. CDR1 is SGDLS and CDR2 is YYNGEE in the germline V gene. Unmatched junction bases numbered 14, after V lost 0 bases and J lost 2 bases. Concerning this clone itself: Its antigen remains unidentified.

Specimen: naive CD8+ T cells from PBMCs. The source of this sequence is a man aged 18-30 years in good health. Some clones in this sample may be carry-over from other donors' samples. The V gene is TRBV9, the J gene TRBJ2-1; TRBD1 agrees at 7 bases. The CDR3 coding sequence is TGTGCCAGCAGCGTAGCACAGGGGCCCCAAACACCACCCTACAATGAGCAGTTCTTC. Amino acid sequence: CASSVAQGPQTPPYNEQFF.